This record covers a single TCR beta chain. Its antigen is not identified. The sample is drawn from a study of shared clonotypes between healthy human individuals. Terminally differentiated effector memory CD45RA+ cells were left out of the naive CD8 fraction, which was CD45RO-negative and positively selected for CCR7. This table comes from immunoSEQ multiplex PCR, and its TCRdb copy is limited to in-frame clones, with some not included. The data show around 650,000 clones, with about 96% seen just once and about 0.12% held by the top ten. With 3 bases removed from V and 1 base from J, the gap between germline ends came to 14 bases. Germline values: CDR1 ENHRY, CDR2 SYGVKD. This CDR3 is built from 16 residues. Broader study findings: Deeper or shallower sequencing was expected to change how clonotypes are shared among donors. Naive subsets typically showed greater estimated richness than memory subsets.

V gene TRBV10-3 combines with J gene TRBJ2-3, with D hard to call. This TCR was sampled from a woman aged 25 to 45 in good health. What was sequenced was naive CD8+ T cells sorted from blood. DNA for the CDR3: TGTGCCATCAGTGAATGGGCTGGGTCGGGCACAGATACGCAGTATTTT. Residues: CAISEWAGSGTDTQYF.